Described below is a single TCR beta chain sequence and its context. Its specific antigen is unknown. No much larger clone is present one base from it, and per-base qualities are unavailable. Receptor amplification or capture employed the immunoSEQ multiplex PCR assay. For TCR sequencing, RNA was extracted from every sample and reverse transcribed into cDNA to serve as template. First-strand cDNA was synthesized with SuperScript III using a 2:1 mix of oligo-dT and random hexamers. Amplification bias was assessed with a synthetic immune receptor repertoire, and residual bias was removed computationally. Per the original workflow: Raw reads were preprocessed for error removal, and CDR3 was defined according to IMGT conventions as running from the conserved cysteine to phenylalanine. To get clonality, Shannon entropy was normalized by log2 of the number of productive unique TCRs and the result was subtracted from 1. Whether scalp clones were CD4 or CD8 was inferred by matching scalp TCRbeta sequences against CD4 and CD8 repertoires sorted from blood. TCRdb's version of the immuneACCESS table is confined to in-frame rearrangements and falls short of the full clone set. An unresolved V gene accounts for under half of the shortfall where checked; the remainder is of unknown origin. Clone size and the V and J calls come from that table; the DNA yielded D and trimming. In this sample the table shows about 120,000 clones, 53% of which occur a single time. Clones ranked in the top ten supply roughly 0.5% of the sample.

The germline V gene sets CDR1 to SQVTM and CDR2 to ANQGSEA. The CDR3 covers 14 residues, taking in both the cysteine and the phenylalanine. The CDR3 DNA has 42 bases and is translated from base 1. The junction carries 18 bases between V and J, which are trimmed by 5 bases and 5 bases respectively. The source of the sample is a study of CD8+ T cells in alopecia areata (dated 2018 in TCRdb). As for the study more broadly: The treated patients took part in an open-label pilot trial in which moderate-to-severe alopecia areata was treated with oral tofacitinib at 5 to 10 mg twice daily. RNA was extracted with the PAXgene miRNA kit for fixed scalp, the miRNeasy kit for PBMCs, and the RNeasy kit for mouse skin. Scalp clonality was compared across normal scalp (n=4), patchy alopecia areata scalp (n=8), and alopecia totalis/universalis scalp (n=8). For the treated patients, the SALT score, which quantifies what percentage of scalp surface area is affected, served as the measure of disease severity. To study T cell clonal expansion in alopecia areata, the researchers applied high-throughput TCRbeta sequencing to both the C3H/HeJ mouse model and human patients. On the human side, TCRbeta sequencing was run on scalp tissue and on sorted CD4+ and CD8+ peripheral blood T cells from healthy controls and from alopecia areata patients with either patchy or totalis/universalis disease. Patients received tofacitinib for 6 to 18 months and were then followed off drug for 6 months to check for delayed response and recurrence. immunoSEQ multiplex PCR using 35 Vbeta forward primers and 13 Jbeta reverse primers was used to amplify TCRbeta CDR3 regions. Biopsies were taken from tofacitinib-treated patients at baseline and at 4 and 24 weeks of treatment, and a later scalp biopsy was taken in several of the tofacitinib-treated patients. Beyond this particular receptor, the publication reports: The treated cohort was small, with a single nonresponder, so links between baseline CD8+ expansion and response need larger studies. Resident alphabeta T cells in normal human skin are also sequenced, complicating scalp TCR repertoire analysis, unlike mouse skin dominated by gammadelta T cells. Tofacitinib significantly lowered scalp clonality and the number of expanded CD8+ clones among the top 100 scalp clones. Higher clonality and more expanded CD8+ clones were observed in lesional scalp than in normal scalp, particularly in alopecia totalis/universalis, a finding suggestive of antigenic drive. During tofacitinib treatment, many expanded lesional clones remained in scalp and blood, and this persistence may partly explain relapse after treatment is stopped. Shared TCR sequences between patients were less evident than in mice, which may be partly attributable to HLA diversity in the patient population.

This specimen's time point label, per the study, means: four to five weeks on oral tofacitinib. In the paper's terms, the treatment or condition label means: oral pan-JAK inhibitor, 5-10 mg twice daily. Lesional scalp punch biopsies and peripheral blood were obtained from alopecia areata patients. PBMCs were separated by density centrifugation and stained for CD3, CD4 and CD8, after which CD4+ and CD8+ T cells were sorted on a FACSAria. The receptor was derived from a human donor with alopecia areata. Sequencing was performed on CD4+ T cells sorted from blood, taken at week 4, from a patient treated with tofacitinib. Recombination joined TRBV29-1 with TRBJ1-1; TRBD1 is possibly the D segment (6 matching bases). The sequence in DNA is TGCAGCGTTTCCCCATTGAAGGGGGATACTGAAGCTTTCTTT. Translated, it gives CSVSPLKGDTEAFF.